This TCR beta chain was recovered during a study of lymphopenia after photon versus proton radiotherapy. Overall study results and limits: In patients who died, overall survival fell as post-nadir TCR diversity dropped more. Proton therapy kept repertoires fairly stable, unlike photons, which gained effector/memory cells. Authors raise, but do not show, better survival with proton therapy.

The ends were cut back, 0 bases at V and 5 bases at J, with 15 bases in the middle. CDR1 and CDR2 (germline): SGHDT, YYEEEE. This CDR3 is built from 15 residues. Some clones are missing from TCRdb's copy, which holds only in-frame ones; the method was immunoSEQ multiplex PCR. The table shows some 170,000 clones, with approximately 86% occurring only once. A remark on this clone: The antigen is undetermined.

Material: peripheral blood, obtained from a patient treated with photon-based radiotherapy. V and J are TRBV5-6 and TRBJ2-7, with D perhaps TRBD2 (6 bases). This receptor was obtained from a man in his fifties with gastric cancer. CDR3 in DNA: TGTGCCAGCAGCTTGGCCCCCCTCGGGGAGGACGAGCAGTACTTC. Translated, it gives CASSLAPLGEDEQYF.